A single sample gave rise to the 18 T cell receptor beta chains below, sequenced in a study of memory CD4+ T cells and cytomegalovirus serostatus. Single viable CD3+CD4+CD8-CD45RO+ cells were sorted as the memory CD4+ T cells. The method was immunoSEQ multiplex PCR; TCRdb's version includes in-frame clones alone and lacks a portion of them. The sample consists of tens of thousands of clones, approximately 80% of them appearing once. Sequenced input: memory CD4+ T cells from blood. The receptors originated from an adult in good health and CMV-seronegative.

In this sample, this clone turned up once. This sequence joins TRBV7-9 and TRBJ1-3, with D possibly being TRBD1 (6 bases). V lost 1 base to trimming and J lost 0 bases, with 10 bases between them. This CDR3 is built from 16 residues. Germline assignment: CDR1 SEHNR and CDR2 FQNEAQ (reference sequence). CDR3 in DNA: TGTGCCAGCAGCTTAGACCGGGGGCCCTCTGGAAACACCATATATTTT. The encoded protein is CASSLDRGPSGNTIYF.

This clone has more than one count but fewer than ten. The chain combines TRBV7-9 with TRBJ1-2; D call uncertain. There are 12 residues in the CDR3. With 5 bases removed from V and 8 bases from J, the gap between germline ends came to 12 bases. The germline V gene encodes CDR1 SEHNR and CDR2 FQNEAQ (reference sequence). The CDR3 reads CASSPGLLGYTF. In DNA, the CDR3 is TGTGCCAGCAGCCCAGGACTGTTAGGCTACACCTTC.

This clone was observed a few times. The chain links TRBV7-6 to TRBJ2-1, with TRBD2 identical over 8 bases. The CDR3 covers 15 residues. The trim removed 2 bases at V and 6 bases at J, leaving 6 bases unmatched. CDR1 and CDR2 from the germline V gene are SGHVS and FNYEAQ. CDR3 region: CASSLLSGSRNEQFF. CDR3 nucleotide sequence: TGTGCCAGCAGCTTACTAAGCGGGAGCCGCAATGAGCAGTTCTTC.

This clone has a single count. The chain combines TRBV7-3 with TRBJ2-2; TRBD2 aligns across 7 bases. Germline CDR1 and CDR2: SGHTA and FQGTGA. The V gene end was trimmed by 0 bases and the J gene end by 5 bases; junction bases not matched to a gene: 0. The CDR3 length is 14 residues. The CDR3 region is CASSLTSGTGELFF. The CDR3 DNA reads TGTGCCAGCAGCTTAACTAGCGGGACCGGGGAGCTGTTTTTT.

The J gene is TRBJ2-7, the V gene TRBV9, with 7 bases fitting TRBD1. Germline lookup yields CDR1 SGDLS and CDR2 YYNGEE. The V segment lost 1 base and the J segment 3 bases; nucleotides outside the gene matches: 4. There are 14 residues in the CDR3. CDR3 region: CASSVSTGDYEQYF. The DNA of the CDR3 is TGTGCCAGCAGCGTATCCACAGGGGACTACGAGCAGTACTTC.

The chain is built from TRBV19 and TRBJ2-3; a weak D match, TRBD1 (5 bases). The CDR3 runs to 8 residues. In germline, CDR1 is LNHDA, CDR2 SQIVND (reference sequence). Trimming shortened V by 9 bases and J by 10 bases, and 5 bases separated the two germline ends. CDR3 sequence: CARGPQYF. The CDR3 DNA reads TGTGCCAGGGGGCCGCAGTATTTT. Based on the CDR3 plus reference TRBV19 and TRBJ2-3, the full variable domain is DGGITQSPKYLFRKEGQNVTLSCEQNLNHDAMYWYRQDPGQGLRLIYYSQIVNDFQKGDIAEGYSVSREKKESFPLTVTSAQKNPTAFYLCARGPQYFGPGTRLTVL.

This chain uses TRBV11-2 with TRBJ2-2; no reliable D call. Germline lookup yields CDR1 SGHAT and CDR2 FQNNGV. Trimming left V 3 bases short and J 5 bases short, with 1 base between. This CDR3 is 11 amino acids long. CDR3 in DNA: TGTGCCAGCAGCTTTACCGGGGAGCTGTTTTTT. Its translation: CASSFTGELFF.

This sequence joins TRBV5-1 and TRBJ2-3; no clear D. The ends were cut back, 0 bases at V and 4 bases at J, with 6 bases in the middle. Germline V CDR1 and CDR2: SGHRS, YFSETQ. The CDR3 is 13 residues long. The CDR3 sequence is CASSLGVADTQYF. CDR3 nucleotide sequence: TGCGCCAGCAGCTTGGGGGTCGCAGATACGCAGTATTTT.

V and J are TRBV7-2 and TRBJ1-5; D gene ambiguous. The length of the CDR3 is 13 residues. Trimming stripped 6 bases from V and 7 bases from J, with 13 bases between. Germline CDR1 reads SGHTA; CDR2 reads FQGNSA. The CDR3 region has the DNA TGTGCCAGCAGTTGGGCGGAGGGCCAGCCCCAGCATTTT. Translated: CASSWAEGQPQHF.

The V and J genes are TRBV19 and TRBJ2-1; D not resolved. This CDR3 spans 11 amino acids. The germline V gene has CDR1 LNHDA and CDR2 SQIVND (reference sequence). Trimming cost V 9 bases and J 7 bases, with 10 bases left between them. This CDR3 reads CASRKRNEQFF. The CDR3 region has the DNA TGTGCCAGCCGAAAGCGTAATGAGCAGTTCTTC.

The chain links TRBV5-1 to TRBJ1-4; tentative D call: TRBD1 (5 bases). Germline V gene sequence: CDR1 SGHRS, CDR2 YFSETQ. The CDR3 covers 16 residues. The V end lost 4 bases, the J end lost 3 bases, and 16 bases lay between the germline ends. This CDR3 is CASSLQGAGPNEKLFF. The CDR3 nucleotides are TGCGCCAGCAGCCTCCAGGGCGCAGGGCCTAATGAAAAACTGTTTTTT.

The chain combines TRBV29-1 with TRBJ1-2; TRBD1 matches at 7 bases. Germline V gene lookup returns CDR1 SQVTM and CDR2 ANQGSEA. The CDR3 length is 12 residues. V shed 6 bases, J shed 7 bases, and the junction held 8 bases outside the gene matches. This chain's CDR3 is CSVEKGGSGYTF. The CDR3 bases are TGCAGCGTCGAGAAAGGGGGCTCTGGCTACACCTTC. Full variable domain (remainder filled in from reference TRBV29-1 and TRBJ1-2): SAVISQKPSRDICQRGTSLTIQCQVDSQVTMMFWYRQQPGQSLTLIATANQGSEATYESGFVIDKFPISRPNLTFSTLTVSNMSPEDSSIYLCSVEKGGSGYTFGSGTRLTVV.

The V gene is TRBV7-6, the J gene TRBJ2-3, with 12 bases identical to TRBD2. Trimming removed 5 bases from V and 10 bases from J; junction bases left unmatched: 7. The V gene's germline CDR1 is SGHVS and CDR2 FNYEAQ. The CDR3 covers 14 residues. The CDR3 coding sequence is TGTGCCAGCAGCCACCGACTAGCGGGAGACGCGCAGTATTTT. Encoded protein: CASSHRLAGDAQYF.

The V and J genes are TRBV11-2 and TRBJ2-3; 15 bases agree with TRBD2. Trimming took 5 bases from V and 1 from J; bases not matched to a gene: 1. The CDR3 length is 16 residues. Per the germline V gene, CDR1 is SGHAT and CDR2 is FQNNGV. Here the CDR3 DNA reads TGTGCCAGCAGCAGGACTAGCGGGAGGGGCACAGATACGCAGTATTTT. It translates to CASSRTSGRGTDTQYF.

The chain combines TRBV10-3 with TRBJ1-4; D remains unclear. Germline V lookup: CDR1 ENHRY, CDR2 SYGVKD. This CDR3 region has 14 residues. V was trimmed by 10 bases and J by 8 bases, leaving 20 bases between them. CDR3 sequence reads: CATKWTADDEKLFF. DNA for the CDR3: TGTGCCACCAAATGGACGGCAGACGACGAAAAACTGTTTTTT.

There are a few counts of this clone. The rearrangement uses TRBV18 and TRBJ1-2; D remains ambiguous. The germline V gene has CDR1 KGHSH and CDR2 LQKENI. The CDR3 runs to 16 residues. V lost 3 bases, J lost 5 bases, and 19 bases lay in between. CDR3 sequence reads: CASSPKAGGRSYGYTF. As DNA, the CDR3 is TGTGCCAGCTCACCCAAAGCCGGAGGCAGAAGTTATGGCTACACCTTC.

This chain joins TRBV5-1 and TRBJ2-1; no clear D. Looked up from germline, CDR1 is SGHRS and CDR2 is YFSETQ. The CDR3 spans 15 residues. Deletions cut 5 bases from V and 0 bases from J, with 12 bases between. The CDR3 nucleotides are TGCGCCAGCAGTTCGGCTGTTAGCTCCTACAATGAGCAGTTCTTC. Translating gives CASSSAVSSYNEQFF. Together with reference TRBV5-1 and TRBJ2-1, the CDR3 gives the full variable domain: KAGVTQTPRYLIKTRGQQVTLSCSPISGHRSVSWYQQTPGQGLQFLFEYFSETQRNKGNFPGRFSGRQFSNSRSEMNVSTLELGDSALYLCASSSAVSSYNEQFFGPGTRLTVL.

By frequency in the sample, this clone is medium-sized. This chain connects TRBV30 to TRBJ1-3; D gene unclear. Trimming shortened V by 0 bases and J by 0 bases, and 9 bases separated the two germline ends. Germline lookup yields CDR1 GTSNPN and CDR2 SVGIG (reference sequence). The CDR3 totals 15 residues. The CDR3 is CAWSVGRSSGNTIYF. In nucleotides, the CDR3 is TGTGCCTGGAGTGTCGGGCGCAGCTCTGGAAACACCATATATTTT.